These 8 T cell receptor beta chains share one sample of origin, sequenced in a study of tissue T cells after allogeneic stem cell transplantation. Using immunoSEQ multiplex PCR, the repertoire was profiled, and TCRdb retains in-frame clones only, with some absent. The sample carries around 6,100 clones, roughly 42% recorded once. Noted time point: mouse harvest day 14 after allogeneic transplant. Mouse grafts combined 10^7 T-cell-depleted bone marrow cells with 10^6 splenic CD5+ T cells. The sample comprised gut tissue. The receptors here all came from a female BALB/c mouse given C57BL/6 T cells with graft-versus-host disease after an allogeneic hematopoietic cell transplant.

Remarks on this clone: The gene names here belong to mouse. This CDR3 reads CASRDSLYEQYF. Partial CDR3 DNA: TGTGCCAGCAGAGACAGCCTCTATGAACAGTAC. The genes are TRBV26 and TRBJ2-7; D may be TRBD1 (5 bases). The read gets to within 1 residue of the CDR3 end, and the germline J gene fills in the rest. The V gene's germline CDR1 is KGHPV and CDR2 FQNQEV (reference sequence). V was clipped by 6 bases and J by 3 bases, with 9 bases between them. This CDR3 region has 12 residues.

Turning to this clone: Germline and genes here are mouse. The CDR3 end is not reached by the read, which stops 1 residue before it; the germline J gene fills it in. V gene TRBV26 combines with J gene TRBJ2-1; weak D call: TRBD1 (6 bases). The CDR3 is 15 residues long. Germline values: CDR1 KGHPV, CDR2 FQNQEV (reference sequence). Trimming pared 4 bases from V and 0 bases from J, leaving 10 bases between. CDR3 residues: CASSPRDNNYAEQFF. The DNA read from the CDR3 is TGTGCCAGCAGTCCCCGGGACAATAACTATGCTGAGCAGTTC.

On this clone: Gene names are mouse gene names. The sequence runs out 1 residue before the end of the CDR3; the remainder is reconstructed from the germline J gene. The chain links TRBV12-1 to TRBJ1-4; D is perhaps TRBD1 (6 bases). Germline V gene lookup returns CDR1 SGHSN and CDR2 HYEKVE. The V end was cut by 2 bases, the J end by 4 bases, with 7 bases between. This CDR3 is built from 13 residues. CDR3 sequence reads: CASSRDNNERLFF. The CDR3 DNA, read in part, is TGTGCCAGCTCTCGGGACAACAACGAAAGATTATTT.

As to this clone: Gene names are the mouse ones. The read ends 1 residue before the CDR3 terminus; that terminus is restored from the germline J gene. This sequence joins TRBV31 and TRBJ2-7; 12 positions agree with TRBD2. Trimming cost V 3 bases and J 7 bases; bases outside gene matches: 7. This CDR3 spans 14 amino acids. Germline values: CDR1 GKSSPN, CDR2 SITVG. CDR3 amino acids: CAWSPDWGGREQYF. The part of the CDR3 DNA that was read is TGTGCCTGGAGCCCGGACTGGGGGGGGCGGGAACAGTAC.

Points on this clone: Gene and germline names: mouse. The read comes to an end 1 residue before the CDR3 does, leaving the germline J gene to fill in the end. The V gene is TRBV12-1, the J gene TRBJ2-3, with 8 nucleotides matching TRBD1. The CDR3 is made up of 15 amino acids. Germline-derived CDR1 and CDR2 are SGHSN and HYEKVE. J lost 0 bases, V lost 4 bases, and 5 bases had no gene match. The CDR3 reads CASSPTGGSAETLYF. The CDR3 bases that were read are TGTGCCAGCTCCCCCACAGGGGGGAGTGCAGAAACGCTGTAT. Looking up the rest from reference TRBV12-1 and TRBJ2-3 gives the full variable domain: DSGVVQSPRHIIKEKGGRSVLTCIPISGHSNVVWYQQTLGKELKFLIQHYEKVERDKGFLPSRFSVQQFDDYHSEMNMSALELEDSAMYFCASSPTGGSAETLYFGSGTRLTVL.

Of note for this clone: Genes and germline come from the mouse. The read terminates 1 residue ahead of where the CDR3 ends, so the germline J gene completes it. This chain links TRBV13-3 with TRBJ1-1; D possibly corresponds to TRBD1 (5 bases). From germline, CDR1 is NNHDY and CDR2 SYVADS. The CDR3 runs to 14 residues. The V gene lost 2 bases and the J gene lost 0 bases, with 8 bases spanning the gap. The CDR3 bases that were read are TGTGCCAGCAGTGACGGCAGGGCAAACACAGAAGTCTTC. It translates to CASSDGRANTEVF. The complete CDR3 sequence is CASSDGRANTEVFF.

Concerning this clone itself: Gene names refer to mouse genes. The read stops 1 residue short of the end of the CDR3; the missing end is completed from the germline J gene. This chain links TRBV12-2 with TRBJ2-7; 11 nucleotides agree with TRBD2. The CDR3 consists of 14 residues. In germline, CDR1 is SGHLS, CDR2 HYDKME. V lost 4 bases and J lost 2; bases outside the gene matches: 3. CDR3 DNA, as far as it was read: TGTGCCAGCTCCCCGGGACTGGGGGCCTATGAACAGTAC. Residues: CASSPGLGAYEQY. The entire CDR3 sequence reads CASSPGLGAYEQYF.

This clone is medium-sized within its sample. Any gene name here is a mouse gene name. The CDR3 end falls 1 residue outside the read, so it is completed with the germline J gene. The chain combines TRBV4 with TRBJ2-7, with TRBD2 identical over 8 bases. With V trimmed by 3 bases and J by 4 bases, 5 bases remained unmatched. Germline CDR1 reads LGHDT; CDR2 reads YNNKQL (reference sequence). This CDR3 is 14 amino acids long. The covered CDR3 bases are TGTGCCAGCAGCTACGCTGGGGGGCTTTATGAACAGTAC. The encoded protein is CASSYAGGLYEQY. The entire CDR3 sequence reads CASSYAGGLYEQYF.